This paragraph reports one TCR beta chain. This entry comes from a study of blood T cell repertoires in COVID-19. Looking at the study overall: Some COVID-19 samples were acute and others convalescent; all came from the United States, Italy and Spain. From T cells, B-cell-depleted T cells, or PBMCs came the material, which was cDNA or gDNA.

This CDR3 has 14 amino acids. The V gene's germline CDR1 is LGHNA and CDR2 YNFKEQ. V lost 4 bases and J 3 bases, leaving 12 bases between the germline ends. As processed by the authors: Cell counts per sample came from amplifying reference gene primers. TCRdb keeps only in-frame clones here, not all; method: immunoSEQ multiplex PCR. V and J calls and clone size are given by that table; D and trimming were obtained from the DNA. The table has about 180,000 clones, nearly 90% seen once. The V gene is TRBV4-2, the J gene TRBJ2-5, with D perhaps matching TRBD2 (6 bases). The source material was peripheral blood. The TCR was taken from a man aged 18-30 years who had recovered from COVID-19. As DNA, the CDR3 is TGTGCCAGCAGCCGGGCCTGGGGGGAAGAGACCCAGTACTTC. Translated, it gives CASSRAWGEETQYF.